These T cell receptor beta chains were read from a single sample in a study of blood T cell repertoires in COVID-19. The protocol was immunoSEQ multiplex PCR, while the TCRdb copy is restricted to in-frame clones and leaves out a portion. The sample holds some 200,000 clones, roughly nine tenths seen once. Sequenced material: PBMCs or T cells enriched from blood (not recorded which). The receptors originated from a woman aged 45-65 years in a cohort exposed to, infected with or recovered from COVID-19 (not recorded which). CDR3s include the opening cysteine and the closing phenylalanine or tryptophan. D genes are given only for firm matches. Clone size, where shown, is once, few, many, or a class for clones that have expanded.

J gene,D gene,V gene,clone size,CDR3 length,CDR3 DNA,CDR3 protein
TRBJ2-3,TRBD2,TRBV2,NA,15,TGTGCCAGCAGTGGGACTAGCGGGGACACAGATACGCAGTATTTT,CASSGTSGDTDTQYF
TRBJ1-6,NA,TRBV6-6,NA,15,TGTGCCAGCAGGGGCGGGGACTCCTATAATTCACCCCTCCACTTT,CASRGGDSYNSPLHF
TRBJ1-4,NA,TRBV12-5,once,18,TGTGCTAGTGGTTTGGGGGTCCAGGGCCATCCAACTAATGAAAAACTGTTTTTT,CASGLGVQGHPTNEKLFF
TRBJ2-7,TRBD1,TRBV7-6,NA,15,TGTGCCAGCAGCAGCACCTACAGGGGGAACTACGAGCAGTACTTC,CASSSTYRGNYEQYF
TRBJ2-2,TRBD2,TRBV5-1,few,15,TGCGCCAGCAGCGTGAGCGGGGGTAACACCGGGGAGCTGTTTTTT,CASSVSGGNTGELFF
TRBJ2-3,NA,TRBV15,NA,16,TGTGCCACCAGCAGAGATCTAACGACTAGGTCCGATACGCAGTATTTT,CATSRDLTTRSDTQYF
TRBJ2-3,NA,TRBV12-2,NA,20,TGTGCAAGTCGCTCTACCCGGGGCGCGTCGGCGGGGGGTTGCACAGATACGCAGTATTTT,CASRSTRGASAGGCTDTQYF
TRBJ1-5,NA,TRBV27,NA,16,TGTGCCAGCAGGGATAGGCGGGATGAGAGCAATCAGCCCCAGCATTTT,CASRDRRDESNQPQHF
TRBJ1-5,NA,TRBV28,NA,14,TGTGCCAGCAGTTGGGGGCAAAGCAATCAGCCCCAGCATTTT,CASSWGQSNQPQHF
TRBJ1-2,TRBD1,TRBV5-1,NA,13,TGCGCCAGCAGCCCCGGGACAGTGAGGGGCTACACCTTC,CASSPGTVRGYTF
TRBJ2-5,TRBD2,TRBV9,once,14,TGTGCCAGCAGCGTGGGAGGGCCTCAAGAGACCCAGTACTTC,CASSVGGPQETQYF
TRBJ1-6,NA,TRBV19,NA,14,TGTGCCAGTAAGGGGGGGGCCTATAATTCACCCCTCCACTTT,CASKGGAYNSPLHF
TRBJ1-4,TRBD1,TRBV28,NA,12,TGTGCCAGCAGTCCCCGACAGGGCCAACTGTTTTTT,CASSPRQGQLFF
TRBJ2-1,TRBD2,TRBV4-2,NA,17,TGTGCCAGCAGCCAAGATTGGACTAGCGGTACCTACAATGAGCAGTTCTTC,CASSQDWTSGTYNEQFF
TRBJ1-4,NA,TRBV4-3,once,13,TGCGCCAGCAGCCAGGTCCGGAAGGAGAAACTGTTTTTT,CASSQVRKEKLFF
TRBJ1-6,NA,TRBV5-8,NA,14,TGTGCCAGCAGCTTGGGACGGGAGAATTCACCCCTCCACTTT,CASSLGRENSPLHF
TRBJ1-5,NA,TRBV7-2,NA,16,TGTGCCAGCAGCTTAATGCAGGGAGGGAGCAATCAGCCCCAGCATTTT,CASSLMQGGSNQPQHF
TRBJ2-5,TRBD2,TRBV9,NA,15,TGTGCCAGCAGCTTGAGGACTAGCGGGGGGGAGACCCAGTACTTC,CASSLRTSGGETQYF
TRBJ1-6,TRBD1,TRBV20-1,few,19,TGCAGTGCTAGTCTTCGGCCCGGCGCAGGGGGCGAACGTAGTTCACCCCTCCACTTT,CSASLRPGAGGERSSPLHF
TRBJ1-4,TRBD1,TRBV6-1,NA,14,TGTGCCAGTAGGGACAGGGCAACTAATGAAAAACTGTTTTTT,CASRDRATNEKLFF
TRBJ2-7,TRBD2,TRBV5-1,NA,15,TGCGCCAGCAGCCCGCTAGCGGGGAACTCCTACGAGCAGTACTTC,CASSPLAGNSYEQYF
TRBJ1-4,TRBD1,TRBV18,few,15,TGTGCCAGCTCACCACCGACAGGGGGGAATGAAAAACTGTTTTTT,CASSPPTGGNEKLFF
TRBJ1-1,NA,TRBV18,once,14,TGTGCCAGCTCACCCACAGTTATGAACACTGAAGCTTTCTTT,CASSPTVMNTEAFF
TRBJ1-2,NA,TRBV6-4,NA,14,TGTGCCAGCAGCCTCAGGGAGGGTGACTATGGCTACACCTTC,CASSLREGDYGYTF
TRBJ1-1,NA,TRBV3-1/TRBV3-2,NA,13,TGTGCCAGCAGCCAAGCGTTGAGGGCTGAAGCTTTCTTT,CASSQALRAEAFF
TRBJ1-5,NA,TRBV7-2,once,16,TGTGCCAGCAGCTTAGAAGGACGGGGTCGAAATCAGCCCCAGCATTTT,CASSLEGRGRNQPQHF
TRBJ2-3,NA,TRBV4-3,NA,13,TGCGCCAGCAGCCAAACCCAGGCAGATACGCAGTATTTT,CASSQTQADTQYF
TRBJ2-5,NA,TRBV3-1/TRBV3-2,NA,12,TGTGCCAGGATGAACTACCAAGAGACCCAGTACTTC,CARMNYQETQYF
TRBJ1-5,TRBD1,TRBV6-5,NA,13,TGTGCCAGCAGCCACAGGGGCCATCAGCCCCAGCATTTT,CASSHRGHQPQHF
TRBJ2-6,NA,TRBV6-2/TRBV6-3,NA,15,TGTGCCAGCAGCCCCTTTAATCCTGGGGCCAACGTCCTGACTTTC,CASSPFNPGANVLTF
TRBJ1-1,NA,TRBV6-5,NA,12,TGTGCCAGCAGCCGCGCCCAGGCTGAAGCTTTCTTT,CASSRAQAEAFF
TRBJ2-7,NA,TRBV25-1,NA,13,TGTGCCAGCCGAAGACAGAGCTCCTACGAGCAGTACTTC,CASRRQSSYEQYF
TRBJ2-5,TRBD2,TRBV4-3,NA,16,TGCGCCAGCAGCCAGGTCCTGGGGGGGGTGCAAGAGACCCAGTACTTC,CASSQVLGGVQETQYF
TRBJ1-6,NA,TRBV9,NA,16,TGTGCCAGCAGCGTAGCGACAGGCGGGTTTCATTCACCCCTCCACTTT,CASSVATGGFHSPLHF